This T cell receptor (beta chain) was identified in a study of shared clonotypes between healthy human individuals (dated by TCRdb to the early 2020s). With respect to the entire study: The cohort comprised a couple of women and a few men aged 18 to 49 years. To estimate repertoire size and how much clonotypes are shared between individuals, the study performed deep sequencing of blood TCR repertoires from five healthy adults. Libraries were prepared and TCR repertoires were sequenced by different laboratories using diverse techniques, in order to increase sequencing depth and limit assay-specific biases. Per donor, leukapheresis produced somewhere between about 0.8 and 9.5 billion PBMCs.

On this clone: Its recognized antigen is unknown. There are no base qualities to consult, and no much larger clone falls within one base.

Donors were healthy HIV-negative adults with no recently reported acute infections or vaccinations. Every donor was a Caucasian adult living in Nashville, Tennessee, USA. For unsorted samples, 75 million to 90 million PBMCs were counted, and genomic DNA was extracted using the QIAamp DNA Blood Mini kit. Blood was collected by leukapheresis, and PBMCs were isolated by Ficoll-Histopaque density gradient centrifugation and then cryopreserved in liquid nitrogen vapor phase. TCR CDR3 regions were amplified from genomic DNA by multiplex PCR using the deep immunoSEQ assay. Extracted genomic DNA from each cell subset was distributed evenly across all wells of several immunoSEQ 96-well plates, and each plate was treated as a replicate. For unsorted PBMC, 300 ng genomic DNA, equal to 30,000 or so T cell genomes, was loaded into each replicate PCR. Unsorted PBMC genomic DNA was sequenced across ten immunoSEQ deep assay plates. The purified libraries were quantified using a Qubit 3.0 fluorometer, sized with a Bioanalyzer 2100, and then quantified again using the KAPA Library Quantification kit. Every immunoSEQ 96-well plate was sequenced on a dedicated single-read 150-cycle Illumina NextSeq 550 flow cell. In the original analysis: Because the immunoSEQ output included only junctional sequences and no quality scores, the filtering could not be the same as the filtering used for full-length reads. To assign V/J genes and CDR3, sequences were annotated using PyIR, a Python wrapper for IgBLAST v1.9, with IMGT germline references. Reads were filtered out if the reads had weak V/J assignments (E-value above 1e-6), no CDR3, stop codons, out-of-frame junctions, or ambiguous translated residues. A V3J clonotype was defined by an identical inferred V gene, J gene, and CDR3 amino acid sequence. Percentage overlap between repertoires was calculated by dividing the number of shared unique clonotypes by the size of the smaller repertoire. RTK rarefaction, the Chao1 estimator, and Recon v2.1 estimates of unobserved clonotypes were used to assess repertoire richness. Not all clones reach the TCRdb copy of this immuneACCESS table, which keeps in-frame sequences only. Checked studies attribute under half of the gap to unresolved V genes and leave the rest unexplained. The D gene and trimming were derived from the DNA, and the V and J assignments and clone size from that table. Present in this sample are around 480,000 clones, over 75% of which were seen just once. Of the sample, under 15% falls within the top ten clones.

Study-wide conclusions, independent of this receptor: Based on pairwise subsampling, the degree of clonotype sharing among donors was expected to be affected by sequencing depth. The genetic and exposure-history diversity represented was limited by the small number of donors. Sampling was restricted to blood, and TCR repertoires in tissue are likely to differ from TCR repertoires in blood.

The CDR3 numbers 15 residues from cysteine through phenylalanine. This entry keeps only the CDR3 DNA: 45 bases, framed from base 1. The V end loses 4 bases and the J end loses 3 bases, and a stretch of 17 bases separates them. According to the germline V gene, CDR1 reads SGHRS and CDR2 reads YFSETQ. Rearrangement joined TRBV5-1 to TRBJ2-7; TRBD2 might be the D gene, on 6 matching bases. The sample taken for sequencing was PBMCs. This receptor was obtained from a woman aged 40 to 49 in good health. Some clones in this sample may be carry-over from other donors' samples. The CDR3 corresponds to CASSQSSVNLYEQYF. The base sequence is TGCGCCAGCAGCCAATCTAGCGTAAATCTCTACGAGCAGTACTTC.